This T cell receptor beta chain stems from a study of T cells in women clearing cervical HPV infection. Study details: Control women cleared a single incident HPV16 infection within 12 months. Case blood was drawn a median 149 days after lesion detection.

The repertoire was sequenced with immunoSEQ multiplex PCR; TCRdb's copy has only in-frame clones and lacks some. The sample data list 25,000 to 40,000 clones. CDR3 length: 14 residues. Germline CDR1 and CDR2: SGHTA and FQGNSA. The V segment lost 3 bases and the J segment 8 bases; nucleotides outside the gene matches: 5. On this clone: Its specificity is unknown. The read finishes 3 residues shy of the CDR3 end, and the germline J gene is used to complete it.

Whole-study results and caveats: Repertoire richness, not evenness, was significantly elevated in CIN3+ cases versus controls.

This TCR came from a woman between 18 and 70 years old with a cervical HPV16 infection that either progressed to CIN3+ or cleared (not recorded which). Sequenced sample: blood buffy coat. The rearrangement joins TRBV7-2 to TRBJ1-5; 9 nucleotides align to TRBD1. CDR3: CASSLGQGPEPQHF. CDR3 DNA, as far as it was read: TGTGCCAGCAGCTTGGGACAGGGCCCAGAGCCC.